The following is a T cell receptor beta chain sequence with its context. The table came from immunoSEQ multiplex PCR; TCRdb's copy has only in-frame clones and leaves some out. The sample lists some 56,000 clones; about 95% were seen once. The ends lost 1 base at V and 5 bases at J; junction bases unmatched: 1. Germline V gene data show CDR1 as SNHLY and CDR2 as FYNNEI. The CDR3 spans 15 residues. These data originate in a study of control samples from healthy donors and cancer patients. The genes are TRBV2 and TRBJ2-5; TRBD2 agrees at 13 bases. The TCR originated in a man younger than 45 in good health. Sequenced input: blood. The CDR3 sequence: CASSEGLAGGETQYF. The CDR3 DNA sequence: TGTGCCAGCAGTGAAGGACTAGCGGGAGGTGAGACCCAGTACTTC.